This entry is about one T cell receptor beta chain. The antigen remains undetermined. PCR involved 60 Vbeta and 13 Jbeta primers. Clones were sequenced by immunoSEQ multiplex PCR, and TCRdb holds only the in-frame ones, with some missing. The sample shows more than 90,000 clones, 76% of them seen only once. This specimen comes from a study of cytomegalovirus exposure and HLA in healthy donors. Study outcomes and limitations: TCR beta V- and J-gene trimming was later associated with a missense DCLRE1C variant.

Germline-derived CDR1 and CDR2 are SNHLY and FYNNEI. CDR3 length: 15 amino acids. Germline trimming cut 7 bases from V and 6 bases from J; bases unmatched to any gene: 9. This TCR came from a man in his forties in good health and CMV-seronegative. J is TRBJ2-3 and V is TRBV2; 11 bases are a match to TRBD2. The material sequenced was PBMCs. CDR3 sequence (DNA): TGTGCCAGCATTTATAGCGGGAGGGCCTCCGATACGCAGTATTTT. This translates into CASIYSGRASDTQYF.